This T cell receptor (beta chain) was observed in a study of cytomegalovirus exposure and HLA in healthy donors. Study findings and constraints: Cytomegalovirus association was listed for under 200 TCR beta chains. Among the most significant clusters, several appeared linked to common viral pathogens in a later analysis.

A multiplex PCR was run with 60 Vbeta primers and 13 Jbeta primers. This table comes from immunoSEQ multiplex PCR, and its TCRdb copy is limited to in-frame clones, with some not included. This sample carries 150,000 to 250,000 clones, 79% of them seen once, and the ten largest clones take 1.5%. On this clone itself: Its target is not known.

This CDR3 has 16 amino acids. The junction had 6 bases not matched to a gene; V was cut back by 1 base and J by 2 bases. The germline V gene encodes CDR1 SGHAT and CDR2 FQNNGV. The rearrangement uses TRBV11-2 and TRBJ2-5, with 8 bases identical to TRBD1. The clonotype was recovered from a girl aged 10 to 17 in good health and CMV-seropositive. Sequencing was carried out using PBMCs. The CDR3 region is CASSLVFRDRQETQYF. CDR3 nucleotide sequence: TGTGCCAGCAGCTTAGTATTCCGGGACAGGCAAGAGACCCAGTACTTC. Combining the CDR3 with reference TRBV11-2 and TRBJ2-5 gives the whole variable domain EAGVAQSPRYKIIEKRQSVAFWCNPISGHATLYWYQQILGQGPKLLIQFQNNGVVDDSQLPKDRFSAERLKGVDSTLKIQPAKLEDSAVYLCASSLVFRDRQETQYFGPGTRLLVL.